Described below is a single T cell receptor beta chain sequence and its context. Its specificity is not known. This specimen belongs to a study of cytomegalovirus exposure and HLA in healthy donors. Study-wide findings and caveats: Being productive about 87% or about 30% of the time was typical of most TCR beta V segments in an earlier analysis. As a later analysis showed, a missense DCLRE1C variant was linked to trimming of TCR beta V- and J-genes.

In the PCR, 60 Vbeta and 13 Jbeta primers were used. TCRdb keeps only in-frame clones here, not all; method: immunoSEQ multiplex PCR. This listing includes about 160,000 clones. V was clipped by 0 bases and J by 5 bases, with 15 bases between them. CDR3 size: 15 residues. Germline V gene data show CDR1 as SGHRS and CDR2 as YFSETQ. This TCR came from a woman aged 60 to 75 in good health and CMV-seronegative. The specimen was PBMCs. J is TRBJ2-7 and V is TRBV5-1, with a weak D call TRBD1 (5 bases). CDR3 sequence (DNA): TGCGCCAGCAGCTTGGTAGGGGCCGCAGTCGACGAGCAGTACTTC. Translation: CASSLVGAAVDEQYF.